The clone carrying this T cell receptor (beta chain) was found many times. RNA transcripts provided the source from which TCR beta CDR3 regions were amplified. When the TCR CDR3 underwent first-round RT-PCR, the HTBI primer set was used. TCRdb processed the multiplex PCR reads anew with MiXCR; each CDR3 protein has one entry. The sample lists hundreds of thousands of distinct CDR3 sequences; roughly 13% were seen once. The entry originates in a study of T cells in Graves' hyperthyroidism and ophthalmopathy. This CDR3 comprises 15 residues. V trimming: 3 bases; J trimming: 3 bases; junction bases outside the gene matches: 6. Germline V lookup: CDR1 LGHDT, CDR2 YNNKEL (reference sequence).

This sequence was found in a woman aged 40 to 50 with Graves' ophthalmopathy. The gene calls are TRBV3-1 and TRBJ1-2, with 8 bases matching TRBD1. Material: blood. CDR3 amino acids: CASSHSDRVDYGYTF. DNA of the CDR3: TGTGCCAGCAGCCACTCGGACAGGGTAGACTATGGCTACACCTTC.